The 26 T cell receptor beta chains given below trace back to one sample, sequenced in a study of early T cells in non-severe SARS-CoV-2 infection. TCRdb reanalysed the 5' RACE reads using MiXCR and keeps one entry per CDR3 protein. Of about 85,000 distinct CDR3 sequences listed, approximately 14% were seen once; the top ten hold roughly 6.4%. Sequencing was carried out using whole blood. All receptors come from an adult who was a healthcare worker with PCR-confirmed SARS-CoV-2 infection or an uninfected control (not recorded which).

The chain is built from TRBV29-1 and TRBJ1-2; TRBD1 matches at 7 bases. The CDR3 has 15 amino acids. The germline V gene has CDR1 SQVTM and CDR2 ANQGSEA. The J segment lost 2 bases and the V segment lost 7 bases, leaving 13 bases of the junction unmatched. The DNA of the CDR3 is TGCAGCGCCCGCGACAGGGAGGCCGTGAACTATGGCTACACCTTC. As protein: CSARDREAVNYGYTF.

The chain has TRBV20-1 and TRBJ1-5; TRBD1 matches 7 bases. The CDR3 contains 14 residues. Germline-derived CDR1 and CDR2 are DFQATT and SNEGSKA (reference sequence). Losses at the gene ends were 6 bases for V and 0 bases for J; bases not matched to a gene: 5. CDR3: CSAPTGNSNQPQHF. CDR3 DNA sequence: TGCAGTGCCCCGACAGGGAATAGCAATCAGCCCCAGCATTTT.

This clonotype has ten or more counts. The rearrangement joins TRBV12-3 or TRBV12-4 to TRBJ2-7; the D gene is possibly TRBD2 (5 bases). The CDR3 covers 15 residues. Trimming shortened V by 5 bases and J by 0 bases, and 14 bases separated the two germline ends. The CDR3 DNA reads TGTGCCAGCAGTCCCCGTGCGGGTAACTCCTACGAGCAGTACTTC. It specifies CASSPRAGNSYEQYF.

Ten or more counts support this clonotype. The rearrangement uses TRBV7-8 and TRBJ2-3; D may be TRBD1 (6 bases). Looked up from germline, CDR1 is SGHVS and CDR2 is FQNEAQ. This CDR3 has 14 residues. V shed 5 bases and J shed 6 bases, with 15 bases lying between them. The CDR3 spells CASSPDRRMDTQYF. For the CDR3, the DNA is TGTGCCAGCAGCCCAGACAGGAGGATGGATACGCAGTATTTT.

This clonotype has more than one count but fewer than ten. The V call is TRBV24-1, the J call TRBJ1-3, with TRBD1 identical over 11 bases. Germline CDR1 is KGHDR and CDR2 is SFDVKD. Germline trimming cut 10 bases from V and 4 bases from J; bases unmatched to any gene: 17. This CDR3 comprises 18 residues. CDR3: CATSVSGQGVEYGNTIYF. CDR3 coding DNA: TGTGCCACTTCAGTGTCGGGACAGGGGGTTGAGTACGGAAACACCATATATTTT.

The genes are TRBV2 and TRBJ2-2, with 12 positions matching TRBD2. Germline assignment: CDR1 SNHLY and CDR2 FYNNEI. Germline trimming cut 6 bases from V and 6 bases from J; bases unmatched to any gene: 5. The CDR3 sequence is 15 residues long. The CDR3 region has the DNA TGTGCCAGCAGCAGACTAGCGGGAGAGGCCGGGGAGCTGTTTTTT. The encoded protein is CASSRLAGEAGELFF.

The CDR3 loop reads CASSWVTRDITSYEQYF. CDR3 DNA sequence: TGTGCCAGCAGTTGGGTAACACGGGACATAACGTCCTACGAGCAGTACTTC. The chain is built from TRBV28 and TRBJ2-7, with D possibly being TRBD1 (6 bases). The V and J ends lost 4 bases and 1 base respectively, with 20 bases between them. Germline V gene data show CDR1 as MDHEN and CDR2 as SYDVKM. This CDR3 is built from 17 residues.

The chain carries TRBV3-1 and TRBJ2-5; D gene uncertain. Germline V lookup: CDR1 LGHDT, CDR2 YNNKEL (reference sequence). V gave up 1 base and J gave up 4 bases, with 16 bases separating them. There are 16 residues in the CDR3. DNA for the CDR3: TGTGCCAGCAGCCAAGCTTACACCAGCAGGCGAGAGACCCAGTACTTC. Amino acid sequence: CASSQAYTSRRETQYF.

In this sample, this clonotype turned up many times. The rearrangement joins TRBV27 to TRBJ1-1; 8 nucleotides agree with TRBD1. This CDR3 is built from 16 residues. J was trimmed by 6 bases and V by 3 bases; bases with no gene match: 12. Germline loops: CDR1 MNHEY, CDR2 SMNVEV (reference sequence). In DNA, the CDR3 is TGTGCCAGCAGTTTGGAGGGATACAGGGGGACCCCTGAAGCTTTCTTT. Protein product: CASSLEGYRGTPEAFF.

This clonotype was counted at least ten times. The J gene is TRBJ2-2, the V gene TRBV18, with 8 bases matching TRBD2. Trimming removed 2 bases from V and 2 bases from J; junction bases left unmatched: 4. The germline V gene has CDR1 KGHSH and CDR2 LQKENI. The length of the CDR3 is 16 residues. The CDR3 nucleotides read TGTGCCAGCTCACCAAGAAGCGGGAGTAACACCGGGGAGCTGTTTTTT. Protein sequence: CASSPRSGSNTGELFF.

This chain uses TRBV12-3 or TRBV12-4 with TRBJ1-5, with D perhaps matching TRBD1 (5 bases). The germline V and J ends were trimmed by 5 bases and 0 bases, with 23 bases remaining between them. This CDR3 comprises 19 residues. CDR3 region: CASSTGGPWSSYSNQPQHF. The CDR3 nucleotides read TGTGCCAGCAGTACCGGGGGTCCCTGGTCCTCATATAGCAATCAGCCCCAGCATTTT.

This clonotype was seen only a few times. The chain is built from TRBV20-1 and TRBJ1-1, with a weak D call TRBD1 (5 bases). V was cut by 1 base and J by 1 base, with 10 bases left in between. This CDR3 is built from 14 residues. Per germline, CDR1 DFQATT and CDR2 SNEGSKA (reference sequence). In nucleotides, the CDR3 is TGCAGTGCTAGAGCTGGAGGGGCGAACACTGAAGCTTTCTTT. This codes for CSARAGGANTEAFF.

This clonotype was seen ten or more times. DNA of the CDR3: TGTGCCAGCAGCTTAAGGCAGGGCCCGAACACCGGGGAGCTGTTTTTT. Translated: CASSLRQGPNTGELFF. The chain carries TRBV7-9 and TRBJ2-2, with D possibly being TRBD1 (5 bases). The CDR3 extends over 16 amino acids. Trimming left V 2 bases short and J 0 bases short, with 10 bases between. Germline CDR1 is SEHNR and CDR2 is FQNEAQ (reference sequence).

This clonotype appeared many times. V and J are TRBV19 and TRBJ2-1; D ambiguous. Trimming pared 3 bases from V and 6 bases from J, leaving 12 bases between. Germline V CDR1 and CDR2: LNHDA, SQIVND (reference sequence). The CDR3 consists of 14 residues. The CDR3 DNA follows: TGTGCCAGTAGTATGCAAGGGTCCCTCAATGAGCAGTTCTTC. Residues: CASSMQGSLNEQFF.

This clonotype was detected ten times or more. V usage is TRBV5-5 and J usage is TRBJ1-6; the match to TRBD1 covers 12 bases. Trimming cost V 3 bases and J 9 bases; bases outside gene matches: 7. The CDR3 covers 16 residues. The germline V gene has CDR1 SGHKS and CDR2 YYEKEE (reference sequence). CDR3 nucleotide sequence: TGTGCCAGCAGCTCTCCGGGACAGGGGGCTGGTTCACCCCTCCACTTT. As protein: CASSSPGQGAGSPLHF.

The CDR3 bases are TGTGCCAGCAGCCGGGGGGTGAATGGCTACACCTTC. Its translation: CASSRGVNGYTF. This chain joins TRBV13 and TRBJ1-2; perhaps TRBD1 as D (5 bases). Deletions cut 5 bases from V and 6 bases from J, with 10 bases between. The germline gives CDR1 PRHDT, CDR2 FYEKMQ (reference sequence). There are 12 residues in the CDR3.

The V gene is TRBV28, the J gene TRBJ1-4; 9 nucleotides agree with TRBD1. The CDR3 is 17 residues long. Germline CDR1 reads MDHEN; CDR2 reads SYDVKM. V trimming: 5 bases; J trimming: 5 bases; junction bases outside the gene matches: 12. CDR3 region: CASSVLVGQGLNEKLFF. CDR3 DNA sequence: TGTGCCAGCAGTGTCCTCGTGGGACAGGGTCTGAATGAAAAACTGTTTTTT.

The rearrangement links TRBV2 to TRBJ1-2, with D unresolved. This CDR3 contains 13 residues. Trimming took 10 bases from V and 9 from J, leaving 21 bases between them. Germline CDR1 and CDR2: SNHLY and FYNNEI. CDR3 region: CAIPSTREVCYTF. Written as DNA, the CDR3 is TGTGCCATTCCCAGCACAAGGGAGGTGTGCTACACCTTC.

In its sample, this clonotype was seen many times. CDR3 amino acids: CASSLADQGWEAFF. CDR3 in DNA: TGTGCCAGCAGCTTAGCGGACCAGGGGTGGGAAGCTTTCTTT. The V and J genes are TRBV7-9 and TRBJ1-1; maybe TRBD1 (6 bases). V lost 0 bases, J lost 8 bases, and 13 bases lay in between. Germline V lookup: CDR1 SEHNR, CDR2 FQNEAQ (reference sequence). The CDR3 consists of 14 residues.

In this sample, this clonotype turned up many times. This sequence joins TRBV10-3 and TRBJ2-1; D is perhaps TRBD2 (5 bases). V was trimmed by 6 bases and J by 8 bases, leaving 20 bases between them. CDR3 size: 15 residues. Looked up from germline, CDR1 is ENHRY and CDR2 is SYGVKD. The CDR3 DNA follows: TGTGCCATCAGCAGAAATGGACTTGAGGGCGATGAGCAGTTCTTC. Translating gives CAISRNGLEGDEQFF.

The chain joins TRBV29-1 to TRBJ2-4; TRBD1 agrees at 11 bases. The CDR3 loop spans 16 amino acids. The V gene's germline CDR1 is SQVTM and CDR2 ANQGSEA. V was clipped by 4 bases and J by 6 bases; unmatched bases: 11. The DNA for the CDR3 is TGCAGCGTTGGGGACAGGGGGTCGGGGCTCCGAAACATTCAGTACTTC. This encodes CSVGDRGSGLRNIQYF. Together with reference TRBV29-1 and TRBJ2-4, the CDR3 gives the full variable domain: SAVISQKPSRDICQRGTSLTIQCQVDSQVTMMFWYRQQPGQSLTLIATANQGSEATYESGFVIDKFPISRPNLTFSTLTVSNMSPEDSSIYLCSVGDRGSGLRNIQYFGAGTRLSVL.

This clonotype has a handful of counts. The rearrangement joins TRBV28 to TRBJ1-3; D may be TRBD1 (6 bases). Per germline, CDR1 MDHEN and CDR2 SYDVKM. The CDR3 totals 17 residues. V was clipped by 3 bases and J by 0 bases, with 15 bases between them. CDR3 amino acids: CASSFSDSEASGNTIYF. The CDR3 region has the DNA TGTGCCAGCAGTTTTTCGGACAGCGAGGCCTCTGGAAACACCATATATTTT.

This chain connects TRBV27 to TRBJ2-1; D not resolved. The CDR3 runs 15 residues. Germline V CDR1 and CDR2: MNHEY, SMNVEV (reference sequence). Trimming removed 8 bases from V and 0 bases from J, with 14 bases in between. The CDR3 here is CASLKLGSSYNEQFF. In nucleotides, the CDR3 is TGTGCCAGCCTTAAACTGGGAAGCTCCTACAATGAGCAGTTCTTC.

The chain joins TRBV20-1 to TRBJ1-1, with 7 nucleotides matching TRBD1. J lost 3 bases, V lost 5 bases, and 12 bases had no gene match. From germline, CDR1 is DFQATT and CDR2 SNEGSKA (reference sequence). The CDR3 is 15 amino acids. CDR3 sequence: CSASQGSRRDTEAFF. CDR3 in DNA: TGCAGTGCTTCACAGGGGAGCCGGCGGGACACTGAAGCTTTCTTT.

The chain combines TRBV5-6 with TRBJ1-5; D perhaps matches TRBD1 (6 bases). The CDR3 has 16 amino acids. The V gene's germline CDR1 is SGHDT and CDR2 YYEEEE. Trimming stripped 1 base from V and 6 bases from J, with 17 bases between. The CDR3 region has the DNA TGTGCCAGCAGCTTGAGAGGGGGGCGGGCGGCTCAGCCCCAGCATTTT. This codes for CASSLRGGRAAQPQHF.

Many counts were recorded for this clonotype. The chain couples TRBV7-7 to TRBJ2-3; 7 nucleotides match TRBD2. Trimming at V came to 5 bases and at J to 2 bases, leaving 4 bases not matched to a gene. The germline CDR1 and CDR2 sequences are SSHAT and FNYEAQ (reference sequence). There are 14 residues in the CDR3. The DNA of the CDR3 is TGTGCCAGCAGCGCGACTAGCCTCACAGATACGCAGTATTTT. Residues: CASSATSLTDTQYF.